This TCR beta chain emerged from a study of identical twins. V lost 1 base to trimming and J lost 6 bases, with 12 bases between them. The germline gives CDR1 MGHRA, CDR2 YSYEKL. The CDR3 contains 15 residues. MiXCR, applied by TCRdb to the 5' RACE reads, yields one record per CDR3 protein. Altogether about 520,000 distinct CDR3 sequences are present, less than 25% being singletons, with the ten largest covering around 0.9%. These records were also assigned to another study, of T cells expressing NK-cell markers. That paper notes: In the group of eight sequenced donors, seven were HCMV-seropositive and one was seronegative.

Sequencing was carried out using CD4+ T cells sorted from blood. The rearrangement links TRBV4-1 to TRBJ2-2, with D unresolved. The source is a young woman in good health. The CDR3 is CASSQVANEAGELFF. The CDR3 coding sequence is TGCGCCAGCAGCCAAGTCGCGAATGAGGCCGGGGAGCTGTTTTTT.